The source of this T cell receptor beta chain is a study of vaccination and CD4 T cells after COVID-19. Study information: The convalescent population consisted of six males and four females, two of whom were of Hispanic ethnicity. Stimulation used overlapping spike peptides from SARS-CoV-2, HCoV-NL63, HCoV-OC43 and HCoV-229E. A CEFX pool, an HIV-1 Nef pool, or no peptide went to control cultures.

Treatment meaning: roughly 10-day PBMC culture with coronavirus spike peptide pools or control peptides (ViraFEST assay). Peptide-pool expansion of antigen-specific T cells preceded TCR sequencing in ViraFEST. This CDR3 contains 15 residues. V lost 1 base and J lost 5, with 17 bases in between. Germline CDR1 is DFQATT and CDR2 is SNEGSKA (reference sequence). This clonotype was counted a few times. The target antigen is unknown. At the Johns Hopkins FTIC core, DNA taken from cultured CD4+ T cells was sequenced by way of the Oncomine TCR Beta short-read assay. TCRdb analysed the PCR reads with MiXCR anew, one entry per CDR3 protein. The sample gives roughly 14,000 distinct CDR3 sequences, about 51% of which show up once; 11% to 15% is in the top ten.

The sequenced material came from CD4+ T cells from blood, cultured in vitro. The source of this sequence is a human donor who had recovered from COVID-19. This chain joins TRBV20-1 and TRBJ1-1; a weak D match, TRBD1 (6 bases). As DNA, the CDR3 is TGCAGTGCTAGAGGAGGGGGGCGGATCGGAACTGAAGCTTTCTTT. It codes for CSARGGGRIGTEAFF.